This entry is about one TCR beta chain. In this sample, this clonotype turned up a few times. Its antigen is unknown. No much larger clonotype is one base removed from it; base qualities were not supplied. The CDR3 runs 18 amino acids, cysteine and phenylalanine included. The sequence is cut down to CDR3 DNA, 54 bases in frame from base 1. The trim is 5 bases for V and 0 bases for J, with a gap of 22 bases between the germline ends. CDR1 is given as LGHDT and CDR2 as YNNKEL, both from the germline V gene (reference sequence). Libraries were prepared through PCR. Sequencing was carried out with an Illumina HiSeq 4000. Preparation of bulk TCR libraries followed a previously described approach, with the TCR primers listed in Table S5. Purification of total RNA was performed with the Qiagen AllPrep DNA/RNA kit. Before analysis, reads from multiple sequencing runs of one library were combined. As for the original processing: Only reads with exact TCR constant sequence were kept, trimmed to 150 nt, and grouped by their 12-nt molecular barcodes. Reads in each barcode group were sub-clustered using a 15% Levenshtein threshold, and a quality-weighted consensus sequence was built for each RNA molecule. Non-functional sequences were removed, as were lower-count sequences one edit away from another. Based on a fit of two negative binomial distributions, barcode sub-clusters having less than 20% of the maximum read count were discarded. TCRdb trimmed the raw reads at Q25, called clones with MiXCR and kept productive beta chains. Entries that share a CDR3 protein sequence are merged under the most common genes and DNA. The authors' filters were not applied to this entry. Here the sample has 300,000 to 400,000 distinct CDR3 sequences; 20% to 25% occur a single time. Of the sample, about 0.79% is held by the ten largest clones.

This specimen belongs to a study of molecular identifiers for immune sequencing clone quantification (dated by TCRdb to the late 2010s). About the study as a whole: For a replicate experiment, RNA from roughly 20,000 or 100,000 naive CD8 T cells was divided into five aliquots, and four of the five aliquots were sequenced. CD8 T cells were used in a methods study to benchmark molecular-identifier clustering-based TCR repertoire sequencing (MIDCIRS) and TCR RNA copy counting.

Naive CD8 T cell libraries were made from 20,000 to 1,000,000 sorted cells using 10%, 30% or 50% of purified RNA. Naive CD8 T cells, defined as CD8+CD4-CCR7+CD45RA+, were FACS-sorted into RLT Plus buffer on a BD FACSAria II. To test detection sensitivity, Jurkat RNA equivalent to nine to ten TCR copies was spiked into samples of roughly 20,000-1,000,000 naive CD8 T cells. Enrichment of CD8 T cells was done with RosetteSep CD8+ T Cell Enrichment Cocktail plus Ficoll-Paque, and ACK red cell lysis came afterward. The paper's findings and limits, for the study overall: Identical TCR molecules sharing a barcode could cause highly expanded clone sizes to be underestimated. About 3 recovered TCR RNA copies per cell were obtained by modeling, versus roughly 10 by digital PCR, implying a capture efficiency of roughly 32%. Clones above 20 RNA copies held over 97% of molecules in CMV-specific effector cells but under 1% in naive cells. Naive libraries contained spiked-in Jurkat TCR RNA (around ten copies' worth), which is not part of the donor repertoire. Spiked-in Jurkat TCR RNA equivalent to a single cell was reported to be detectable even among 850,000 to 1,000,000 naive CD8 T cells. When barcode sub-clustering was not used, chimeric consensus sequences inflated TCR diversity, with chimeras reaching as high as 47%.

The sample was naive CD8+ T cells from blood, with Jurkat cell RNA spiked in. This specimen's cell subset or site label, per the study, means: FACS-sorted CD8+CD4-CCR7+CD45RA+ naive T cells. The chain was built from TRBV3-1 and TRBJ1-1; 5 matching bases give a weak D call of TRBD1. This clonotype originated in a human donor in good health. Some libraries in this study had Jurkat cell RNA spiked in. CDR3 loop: CASSEQRVRDRMNTEAFF. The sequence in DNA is TGTGCCAGCAGCGAACAGAGGGTGAGGGACCGAATGAACACTGAAGCTTTCTTT.